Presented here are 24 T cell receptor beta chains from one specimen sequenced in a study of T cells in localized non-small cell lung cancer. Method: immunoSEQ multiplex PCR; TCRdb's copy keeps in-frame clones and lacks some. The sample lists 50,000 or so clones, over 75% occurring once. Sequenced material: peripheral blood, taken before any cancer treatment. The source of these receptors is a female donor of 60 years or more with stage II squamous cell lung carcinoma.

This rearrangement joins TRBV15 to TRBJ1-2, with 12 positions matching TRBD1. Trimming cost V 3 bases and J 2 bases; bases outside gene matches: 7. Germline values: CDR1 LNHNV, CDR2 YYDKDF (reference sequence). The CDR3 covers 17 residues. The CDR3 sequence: CATSRGQGAILNYGYTF. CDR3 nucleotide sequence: TGTGCCACCAGCAGGGGACAGGGGGCAATATTAAACTATGGCTACACCTTC.

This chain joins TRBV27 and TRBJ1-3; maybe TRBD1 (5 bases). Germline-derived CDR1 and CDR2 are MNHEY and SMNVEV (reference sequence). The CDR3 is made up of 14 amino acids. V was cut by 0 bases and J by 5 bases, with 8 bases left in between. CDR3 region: CASSLSGARNTIYF. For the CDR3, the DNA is TGTGCCAGCAGTTTATCCGGGGCAAGAAACACCATATATTTT.

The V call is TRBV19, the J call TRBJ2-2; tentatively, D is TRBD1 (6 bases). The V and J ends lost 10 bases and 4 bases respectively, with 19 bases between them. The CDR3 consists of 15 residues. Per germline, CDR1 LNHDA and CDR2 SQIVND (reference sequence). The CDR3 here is CATARAGVGTGELFF. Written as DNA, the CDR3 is TGTGCCACCGCCCGGGCAGGGGTGGGCACCGGGGAGCTGTTTTTT. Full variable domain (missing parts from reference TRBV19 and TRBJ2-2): DGGITQSPKYLFRKEGQNVTLSCEQNLNHDAMYWYRQDPGQGLRLIYYSQIVNDFQKGDIAEGYSVSREKKESFPLTVTSAQKNPTAFYLCATARAGVGTGELFFGEGSRLTVL.

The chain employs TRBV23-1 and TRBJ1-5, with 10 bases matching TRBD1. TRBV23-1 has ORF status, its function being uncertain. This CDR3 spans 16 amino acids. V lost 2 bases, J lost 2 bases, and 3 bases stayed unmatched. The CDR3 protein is CASSQGTGAGNQPQHF. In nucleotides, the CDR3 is TGCGCCAGCAGTCAAGGGACAGGGGCAGGCAATCAGCCCCAGCATTTT.

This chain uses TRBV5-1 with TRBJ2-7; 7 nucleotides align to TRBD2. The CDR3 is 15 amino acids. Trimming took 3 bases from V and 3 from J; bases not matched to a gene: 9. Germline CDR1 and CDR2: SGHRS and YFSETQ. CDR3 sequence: CASSSQAGLVYEQYF. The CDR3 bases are TGCGCCAGCAGCTCCCAAGCGGGGCTTGTCTACGAGCAGTACTTC.

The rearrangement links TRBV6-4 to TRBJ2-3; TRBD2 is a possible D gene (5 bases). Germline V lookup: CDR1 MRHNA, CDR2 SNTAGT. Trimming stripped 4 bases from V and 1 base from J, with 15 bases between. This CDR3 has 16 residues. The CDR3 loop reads CASSVHSKGGTDTQYF. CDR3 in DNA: TGTGCCAGCAGTGTTCACTCGAAGGGAGGCACAGATACGCAGTATTTT.

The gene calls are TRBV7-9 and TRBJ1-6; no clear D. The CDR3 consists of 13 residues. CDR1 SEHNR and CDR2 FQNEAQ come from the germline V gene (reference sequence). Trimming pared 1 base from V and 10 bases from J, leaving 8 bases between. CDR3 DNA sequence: TGTGCCAGCAGCTTAGACCTCGAATCACCCCTCCACTTT. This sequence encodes CASSLDLESPLHF. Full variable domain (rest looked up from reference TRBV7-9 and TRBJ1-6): DTGVSQNPRHKITKRGQNVTFRCDPISEHNRLYWYRQTLGQGPEFLTYFQNEAQLEKSRLLSDRFSAERPKGSFSTLEIQRTEQGDSAMYLCASSLDLESPLHFGNGTRLTVT.

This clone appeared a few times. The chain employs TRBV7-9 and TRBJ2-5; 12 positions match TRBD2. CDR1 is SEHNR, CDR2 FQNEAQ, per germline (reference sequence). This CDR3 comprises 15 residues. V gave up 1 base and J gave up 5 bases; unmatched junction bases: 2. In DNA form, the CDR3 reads TGTGCCAGCAGCTTAGGAGGGACTAGCGGGGAGACCCAGTACTTC. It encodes CASSLGGTSGETQYF. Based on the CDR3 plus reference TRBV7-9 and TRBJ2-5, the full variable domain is DTGVSQNPRHKITKRGQNVTFRCDPISEHNRLYWYRQTLGQGPEFLTYFQNEAQLEKSRLLSDRFSAERPKGSFSTLEIQRTEQGDSAMYLCASSLGGTSGETQYFGPGTRLLVL.

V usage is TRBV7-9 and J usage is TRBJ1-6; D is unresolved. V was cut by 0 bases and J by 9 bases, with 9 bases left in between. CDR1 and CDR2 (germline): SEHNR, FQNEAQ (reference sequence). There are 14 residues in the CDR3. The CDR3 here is CASSLASSLSPLHF. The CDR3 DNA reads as TGTGCCAGCAGCTTAGCGTCATCCCTTTCACCCCTCCACTTT.

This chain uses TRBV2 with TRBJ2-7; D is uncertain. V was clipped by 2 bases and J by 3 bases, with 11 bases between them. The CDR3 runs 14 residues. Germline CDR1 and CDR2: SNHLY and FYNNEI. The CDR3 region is CASSELDGSYEQYF. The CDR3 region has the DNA TGTGCCAGCAGTGAATTGGACGGAAGCTACGAGCAGTACTTC.

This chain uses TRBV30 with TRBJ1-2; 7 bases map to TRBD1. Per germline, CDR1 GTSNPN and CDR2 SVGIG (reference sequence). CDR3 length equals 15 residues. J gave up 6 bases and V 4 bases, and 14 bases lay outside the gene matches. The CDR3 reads CAWKWGKTGLDGYTF. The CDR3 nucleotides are TGTGCCTGGAAATGGGGAAAGACAGGGTTGGATGGCTACACCTTC.

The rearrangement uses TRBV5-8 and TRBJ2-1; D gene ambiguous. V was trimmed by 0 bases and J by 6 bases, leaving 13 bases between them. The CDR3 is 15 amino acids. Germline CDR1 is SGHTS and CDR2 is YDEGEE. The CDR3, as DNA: TGTGCCAGCAGCTTGGTACAGCCTACCGCCAATGAGCAGTTCTTC. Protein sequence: CASSLVQPTANEQFF.

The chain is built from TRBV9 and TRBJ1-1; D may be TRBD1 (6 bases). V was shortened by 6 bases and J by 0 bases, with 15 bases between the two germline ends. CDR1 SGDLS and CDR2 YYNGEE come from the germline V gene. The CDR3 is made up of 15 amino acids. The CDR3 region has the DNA TGTGCCAGCACCAGGGGAGTGGGATTGAACACTGAAGCTTTCTTT. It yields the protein CASTRGVGLNTEAFF.

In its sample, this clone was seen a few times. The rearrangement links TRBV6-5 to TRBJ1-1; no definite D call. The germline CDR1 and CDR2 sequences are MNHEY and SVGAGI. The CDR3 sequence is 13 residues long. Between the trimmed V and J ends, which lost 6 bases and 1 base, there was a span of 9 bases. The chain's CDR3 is CASSRTRNTEAFF. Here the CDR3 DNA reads TGTGCCAGCAGCCGAACACGGAACACTGAAGCTTTCTTT.

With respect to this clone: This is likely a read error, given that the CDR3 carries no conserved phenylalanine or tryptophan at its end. This chain's CDR3 is CASSPGRASNYGYTV. As DNA, the CDR3 is TGTGCCAGCAGCCCCGGCCGGGCCTCTAACTATGGCTACACCGTC. V and J are TRBV6-5 and TRBJ1-2; D unclear. The length of the CDR3 is 15 residues. Trimming shortened V by 6 bases and J by 0 bases, and 14 bases separated the two germline ends. Germline V gene data show CDR1 as MNHEY and CDR2 as SVGAGI.

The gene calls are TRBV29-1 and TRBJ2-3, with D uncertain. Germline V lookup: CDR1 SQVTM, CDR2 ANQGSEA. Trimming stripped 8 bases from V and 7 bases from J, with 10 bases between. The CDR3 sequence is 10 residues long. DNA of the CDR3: TGCAGCACAGCCACGAATACGCAGTATTTT. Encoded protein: CSTATNTQYF.

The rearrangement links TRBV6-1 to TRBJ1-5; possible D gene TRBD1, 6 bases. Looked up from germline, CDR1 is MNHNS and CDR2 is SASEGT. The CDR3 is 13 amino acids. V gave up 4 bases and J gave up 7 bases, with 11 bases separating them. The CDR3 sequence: CASSGRGGQPQHF. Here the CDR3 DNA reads TGTGCCAGCAGTGGAAGAGGGGGGCAGCCCCAGCATTTT.

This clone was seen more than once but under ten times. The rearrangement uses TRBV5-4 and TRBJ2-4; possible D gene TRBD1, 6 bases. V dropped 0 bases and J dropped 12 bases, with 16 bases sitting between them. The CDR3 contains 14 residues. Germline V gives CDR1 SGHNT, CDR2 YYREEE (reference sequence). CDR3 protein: CASSLEGTSPSQYF. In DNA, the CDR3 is TGTGCCAGCAGCTTGGAGGGGACATCCCCCTCTCAGTACTTC.

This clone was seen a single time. This CDR3 is CASSVGTSGGAVETQYF. The CDR3 bases are TGTGCCAGCAGCGTCGGGACTAGCGGGGGGGCCGTGGAGACCCAGTACTTC. The rearrangement uses TRBV9 and TRBJ2-5, with TRBD2 identical over 16 bases. The germline gives CDR1 SGDLS, CDR2 YYNGEE. The CDR3 sequence is 17 residues long. With V trimmed by 2 bases and J by 5 bases, 6 bases remained unmatched.

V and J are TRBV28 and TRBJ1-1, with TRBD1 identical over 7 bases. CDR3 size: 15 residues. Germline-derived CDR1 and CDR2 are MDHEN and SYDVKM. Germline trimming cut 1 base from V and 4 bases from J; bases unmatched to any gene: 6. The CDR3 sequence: CASSLLTGAGTEAFF. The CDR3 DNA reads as TGTGCCAGCAGTTTATTAACAGGGGCGGGCACTGAAGCTTTCTTT.

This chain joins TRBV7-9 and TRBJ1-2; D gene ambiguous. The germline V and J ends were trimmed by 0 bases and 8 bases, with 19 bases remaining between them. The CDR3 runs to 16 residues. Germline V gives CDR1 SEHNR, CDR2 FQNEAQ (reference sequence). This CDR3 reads CASSLALRPTAEGYTF. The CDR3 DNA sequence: TGTGCCAGCAGCTTAGCTCTGAGACCGACTGCCGAAGGCTACACCTTC.

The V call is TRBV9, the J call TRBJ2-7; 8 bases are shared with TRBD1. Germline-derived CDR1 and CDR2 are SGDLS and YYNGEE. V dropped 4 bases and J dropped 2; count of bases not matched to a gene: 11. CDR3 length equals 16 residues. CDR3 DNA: TGTGCCAGCAGCAGAACACCCGGGACAGGAACCTACGAGCAGTACTTC. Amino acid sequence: CASSRTPGTGTYEQYF. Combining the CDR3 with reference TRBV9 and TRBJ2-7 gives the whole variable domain DSGVTQTPKHLITATGQRVTLRCSPRSGDLSVYWYQQSLDQGLQFLIQYYNGEERAKGNILERFSAQQFPDLHSELNLSSLELGDSALYFCASSRTPGTGTYEQYFGPGTRLTVT.

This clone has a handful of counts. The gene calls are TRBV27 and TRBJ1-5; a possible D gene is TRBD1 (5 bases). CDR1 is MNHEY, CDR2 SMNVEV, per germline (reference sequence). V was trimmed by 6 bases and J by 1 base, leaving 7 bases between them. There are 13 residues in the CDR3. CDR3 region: CASRRTSNQPQHF. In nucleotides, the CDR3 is TGTGCCAGCAGGAGGACAAGCAATCAGCCCCAGCATTTT.

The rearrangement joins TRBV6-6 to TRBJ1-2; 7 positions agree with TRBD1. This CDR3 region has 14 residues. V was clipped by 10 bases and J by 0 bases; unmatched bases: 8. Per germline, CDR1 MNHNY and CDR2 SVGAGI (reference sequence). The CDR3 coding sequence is TGTGCCACCTTAAGGGGGCAATCTAACTATGGCTACACCTTC. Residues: CATLRGQSNYGYTF.